This TCR beta chain derives from a study of blood T cells in healthy people across ages. Approximately 9.4 milliliters was the volume of peripheral blood drawn from each donor. The use of a sample-barcoded 5' primer and a J-beta primer mix characterized a second PCR of about 7 to 12 cycles. TCRdb itself ran the 5' RACE reads through MiXCR, one entry per CDR3 protein. Here the sample spans just over 1 million distinct CDR3 sequences, 35% to 55% being singletons. The germline CDR1 and CDR2 sequences are KGHSH and LQKENI. The V and J ends lost 5 bases and 3 bases, in that order; junction bases with no gene match: 9. The CDR3 is 15 residues long. Points from the study as a whole: Roughly linear age-related decline in beta diversity appeared, significant by age about 37.

Concerning this clonotype itself: Its antigen is unknown.

The sequence was collected from a woman in her sixties or seventies in good health. The chain joins TRBV18 to TRBJ2-7, with 8 bases matching TRBD1. The sample taken for sequencing was blood. The CDR3 nucleotides read TGTGCCAGCTCAGAAATGGGACAGGTCGTCTACGAGCAGTACTTC. Its protein is CASSEMGQVVYEQYF.